The TCR beta chain under discussion was sequenced for a study of cytomegalovirus exposure and HLA in healthy donors (dated by TCRdb to the late 2010s). Broadly, across the study: An earlier analysis of more than 550 of the donors reported 276 Gb of sequence data and 117 million unique TCR beta sequences obtained from about 179 million T cells. About 330 gigabases of sequencing data and approximately 91 million unique TCR sequences made up an early release that covered 500 to 650 HLA-typed donors. Of the 350 to 450 genotyped donors, approximately 80% fell in the genetic ancestry cluster associated with self-reported Caucasian donors. The study was designed to test whether signatures of past pathogen exposure could be identified by cataloging public T cell receptors. The T cell repertoires of 550 to 850 subjects were profiled by immunosequencing and related to cytomegalovirus serostatus. Besides the first cohort of 550 to 750 subjects, a separate validation cohort made up of over 100 different subjects was used. To predict cytomegalovirus infection status, the study brought together high-throughput TCR immunosequencing, statistical association of individual TCRs with disease status, and machine learning. A later analysis re-analyzed previously published TCR beta repertoires from approximately 670 donors and added high-resolution HLA genotyping to study TCR occurrence patterns. In the later analysis, no new phenotypic data were used to find candidate immune exposures; instead, reliance was placed on TCR beta sequences and their occurrence across donors. An earlier analysis of about 620 of the donors applied high-throughput TCR beta sequencing to assess whether each TCR beta V gene segment acted as functional or pseudogenic. Donor age, sex, ethnicity and CMV serostatus were compiled alongside the repertoire data. A later genetic analysis used genome-wide SNP genotypes for about 55% of the 666 donors, treating that subset as a discovery cohort. Every discovery cohort repertoire had been produced on one sequencing platform. HLA typing included class I and class II loci at four-digit resolution. The number of typed donors differed by locus: roughly 629-630 for A, B, C, DRB1 and DQB1; approximately 540 for DQA1; around 610 for DPA1; and around 450 for DPB1. Because of strong linkage in the cohort, 4 to 6 DR-DQ haplotypes were treated as single units for association and clustering. Among roughly 400 genotyped donors of the cohort, an average of approximately 240,000 unique TCR beta nucleotide sequences were sequenced per donor, around 18% of them non-productive.

For this clone: Its antigen is still unknown. Base qualities are not provided; no much larger clone lies one nucleotide away.

Study-wide conclusions, independent of this receptor: In a later analysis, around 15,000 TCR beta sequences were associated with specific HLA alleles at a false discovery rate of 0.05. A group of highly shared sequence variants was considered likely to be a technical artifact of the sequencing pipeline. The 87-base-pair reads could not distinguish some IMGT-functional V segments, including TRBV6-2 and TRBV6-3, so those segments were excluded. An association between a missense DCLRE1C variant and V-gene and J-gene trimming of TCR beta chains was found in a later genetic analysis and replicated in an independent cohort. The classifier was reported to diagnose cytomegalovirus status with high specificity and sensitivity in both the original and validation cohorts. The earlier analysis of approximately 540 of the donors excluded around 17 rarely observed V segments, including chromosome 9 orphons, because counts were too low. Strong co-occurrence of HLA alleles, especially DR and DQ, made assigning TCR associations to individual alleles difficult. In the study, around 160 TCR beta chains were listed as associated with cytomegalovirus. Several of the top co-occurrence clusters appeared to be linked to parvovirus B19, influenza, CMV and Epstein-Barr virus, according to a later analysis. A later analysis found that HLA-associated TCR beta chains were more clonally expanded and had lower generation probabilities than equally common non-associated chains. For the cohort, immune exposure information was limited to CMV serostatus. A few of the identified cytomegalovirus-associated TCR beta chains were confirmed in vitro to be specific for cytomegalovirus antigens. Only TCR beta chains were sequenced in this cohort, and the absence of alpha or paired-chain data limited detectable features. In an earlier analysis of 587 of the donors, most TCR beta V segments appeared in productive rearrangements about 87% or about 30% of the time, broadly matching IMGT annotations. The authors suggested that the approach could potentially be generalized to other disease states and immunological phenotypes. Correlated functional status among segregating V segments might be attributable to linkage disequilibrium, but an unknown experimental factor could not be ruled out. Because some donors lacked HLA typing at each locus, the association tests relied only on the typed subset. Across donors, most TCR sequences were observed very rarely, whereas some public TCRs were present in many individuals. Sequencing depth was assumed to be roughly uniform across donors in the presence/absence analyses, though that assumption may not hold. A later analysis found that most CMV-associated TCR beta chains appeared HLA-restricted, with HLA associations seemingly driven largely by CMV exposure. A further reported finding was that TCR beta sequences accurately predicted the HLA-A and HLA-B alleles for most subjects in the first cohort. According to a later analysis, TCR association rates differed among HLA loci, with DRB1 alleles showing the most associated TCRs and HLA-C alleles showing the fewest. According to a later genetic analysis, donors in an Asian-associated ancestry cluster had fewer N-insertions in productive TCRs than the approximately 610-donor mean.

Libraries were prepared through the immunoSEQ multiplex PCR assay. A mixture of 60 forward primers for TCR Vbeta segments and 13 reverse primers for TCR Jbeta segments was used in the multiplex PCR. Amplification of the CDR3 region of rearranged TCR beta genes was performed with a multiplex PCR assay on genomic DNA. On the Illumina HiSeq System, the amplified TCR beta libraries were sequenced as 87-base-pair reads. The original pipeline was this. In a later analysis, about 80 million unique TCR beta chains were counted across the 500 to 700 repertoires, and about 10 million of these chains were shared by at least two donors. To remove PCR and sequencing errors, raw reads were error-corrected and collapsed into unique sequences using a nearest-neighbor algorithm that merged closely related sequences. Alignment of CDR3 sequences to IMGT reference sequences was used to assign V, D and J gene segments. Each retained sequence needed at least a six-nucleotide match to both a V gene segment and a J gene segment. A rearrangement counted as productive if the CDR3 had no stop codons and remained in frame with V and J, and every other rearrangement counted as non-productive. CDR3 was defined by IMGT convention, running from the second conserved V-encoded cysteine to the conserved J-encoded phenylalanine. The earlier analysis of 587 of the donors excluded any sequence lacking an unambiguous match to a single V gene segment. In an earlier analysis of 500 to 750 of the donors, V segments were called functional above 56.7% productive rearrangements and were called segregating when the between-donor standard deviation exceeded 5%. A statistical classification framework was developed to diagnose cytomegalovirus status using the catalog of TCR beta chain sequences. In a later analysis, V and J genes were assigned by comparing TCR nucleotide sequences against IMGT/GENE-DB human TR gene sequences. In a later analysis, CDR3 sequences and most-parsimonious VDJ recombination scenarios were assigned using the TCRdist pipeline. In a later analysis, each TCR beta chain was defined by its CDR3 amino acid sequence together with its V-gene family, and reads without a unique V-gene family were excluded. In a later analysis, 500 to 700 highly shared, low-generation-probability nucleotide sequences were removed to address suspected cross-contamination and a sequencing artifact. For each public chain, a later analysis derived a clonal expansion index from normalized ranks of inferred template counts within each repertoire. In a later analysis, generation probabilities were computed with a VDJ recombination model fitted to out-of-frame rearrangements, and the resulting probabilities were checked against IGoR. A later analysis scored TCR-TCR, TCR-HLA and TCR-CMV co-occurrence with hypergeometric tests, applying a repertoire-size bias correction to TCR pairs. In a later analysis, false discovery rates were estimated by permuting HLA or CMV assignments 20 times. A later analysis grouped co-occurring TCRs with DBSCAN, adding TCRdist sequence similarity when clustering within HLA-allele-positive subsets. For co-occurrence clustering, repertoires with fewer than 30,000 or more than 120,000 public chains were excluded, along with a handful of repertoires with anomalous nucleotide sharing. TCRdb stores this immuneACCESS table with in-frame sequences only. Part of the clones is absent; in the studies checked, under half of the shortfall reflects unresolved V genes, and no reason is known for the rest. V, J and clone size derive from that table, while D and trimming were established from the DNA sequence. A total of 150,000 or so clones appear in this sample, 76% of them only once. 2.5% to 3.5% of the sample is held by the ten biggest clonotypes.

The CDR3 spans 17 residues, from the cysteine through the phenylalanine. The sequence is cut down to CDR3 DNA, 51 bases in frame from base 1. As encoded in the germline V gene, CDR1 is SGDLS while CDR2 is YYNGEE. V lost 0 bases and J lost 1 base, and the count of bases not matched to a germline gene is 5. In total, roughly 670 healthy bone marrow donors made up the cohort. At the time of sampling, every cohort member was nominally healthy, though immune exposures that went unrecorded were likely present. The donor tested CMV seronegative and was one of the 352 seronegative cohort members. A peripheral blood sample was provided by each donor, and peripheral blood mononuclear cells were used for TCR beta sequencing. The Qiagen DNeasy Blood Extraction Kit was used to extract genomic DNA from the blood cell samples.

The sample comprised PBMCs. This receptor was identified in a male donor in good health and CMV-seronegative. Recombination linked TRBV9 to TRBJ2-1, with TRBD2 matching 9 junction bases. The CDR3 reads CASSVGGSGGSYNEQFF. Here is the DNA: TGTGCCAGCAGCGTAGGTGGTAGCGGGGGATCCTACAATGAGCAGTTCTTC.